This T cell receptor beta chain was sequenced during a study of OX40 agonist ivuxolimab in advanced cancers. Background for the entire study: Ivuxolimab was an agonistic, fully human IgG2 monoclonal antibody directed against OX40 (CD134), a costimulatory receptor. Patients were allowed to have had prior anti-PD-1, anti-PD-L1 or anti-CTLA-4 therapy, and 30% to 50% of the dose-escalation patients had previously received checkpoint inhibitors. In the dose-escalation cohort, 75% to 90% of patients were male, and the mean age was roughly 60 years with a range of roughly 20 to 79. Intravenous ivuxolimab was administered to patients every 2 weeks at six dose levels: 0.01, 0.1, 0.3, 1.5, 3 and 10 mg/kg. The monotherapy dose-escalation portion (N ≈ 57 patients) of the phase I ivuxolimab trial is reported in the paper. Of the approximately 50 dose-escalation patients, hepatocellular carcinoma was present in about 20, melanoma in approximately 15, renal cell carcinoma in 9 and head and neck cancer in 9. Peripheral TCRbeta sequencing aimed to test whether ivuxolimab altered TCR sequence diversity and caused clonal T-cell expansion. Partial responses were achieved by three dose-escalation patients, of whom one had hepatocellular carcinoma and two had cutaneous melanoma.

The research as a whole found: On average, CD8+ T cells showed more expanded clones than CD4+ T cells after ivuxolimab. Which antigens the clonally expanded peripheral T cells were specific for was not determined. At doses of 0.1 to 3.0 mg/kg, clonal expansion of both CD4+ and CD8+ T cells in blood was seen between baseline and week 6. In the 0.1-3.0 mg/kg groups, partial responders had among the lowest normalized peripheral clonal expansion, particularly in CD8+ T cells. Low levels of normalized T-cell clonal expansion were also seen in some patients who did not respond.

Genomic DNA was extracted from sorted cells for sequencing of the TCRbeta CDR3 region. The immunoSEQ Assay was used for sequencing of TCRbeta CDR3 regions. This is the immuneACCESS table as TCRdb keeps it, with only in-frame sequences that have V and J called. A part of the clones is gone; compared with another copy, unresolved V genes explain less than half, and the rest is unexplained. A total of fewer than 45,000 clones appear in this sample, roughly four fifths of them only once. More than 2% of the sample is taken by the ten largest. Reading the germline V gene gives CDR1 SGHDT and CDR2 YYEEEE. CDR3 length: 16 amino acids, cysteine to phenylalanine. Only CDR3 DNA is held: 48 bases, read in frame from base 1. V and J are truncated by 0 bases and 5 bases respectively, leaving an intervening sequence of 18 bases. For this clone: This clone's antigen is unknown. Qualities for individual bases were not recorded, and no much larger clone is one base off.

The trial excluded patients who had a history of autoimmune disease or who were on systemic immunosuppression. Peripheral blood for TCR sequencing was collected from all dose cohorts at baseline, on cycle 4 day 1, and on cycle 7 day 1. The samples were drawn from a first-in-human, open-label, multicenter phase I dose-escalation trial of ivuxolimab. The trial enrolled adults with locally advanced or metastatic head and neck squamous cell, hepatocellular, melanoma or renal cell carcinoma. Before TCR sequencing, CD4+ and CD8+ T cells were separately sorted from peripheral blood. The sequences come from CD4+ or CD8+ T cells sorted from blood, collected in a trial of the OX40 agonist ivuxolimab. The chain uses TRBV5-6 and TRBJ2-7; no D gene call is confident. The TCR originated in an adult with an advanced solid tumor such as melanoma, head and neck, liver or kidney cancer. The CDR3 protein sequence reads: CASSLVLSGGVNEQYF. The sequenced DNA: TGTGCCAGCAGCTTGGTGTTATCGGGTGGGGTCAACGAGCAGTACTTC.